This entry features one TCR beta chain sequence. Antigen specificity is unknown. The data were produced by immunoSEQ multiplex PCR, yet TCRdb's version contains in-frame clones alone and is incomplete. This table has around 8,000 clones, around 78% appearing once. This specimen comes from a study of chemoradiotherapy in HPV16-positive cancers. Study conclusions and caveats: HPV-specific T cells were functionally defined from only a couple of HPV16-positive patients.

The V gene's germline CDR1 is SGHTA and CDR2 FQGNSA. The CDR3 spans 14 residues. V lost 4 bases to trimming and J lost 4 bases, with 11 bases between them. This TCR was sampled from a human donor with HPV-associated anogenital cancer. The chain couples TRBV7-2 to TRBJ1-5; D is unresolved. Sampling was performed from a patient who underwent chemoradiotherapy. CDR3 nucleotides: TGTGCCAGCAGCTCCGGACTGGGTAATCAGCCCCAGCATTTT. It is translated as CASSSGLGNQPQHF.